The clone carrying this T cell receptor beta chain showed up many times. Its antigen is unidentified. The source of the sample is a study of identical twins. Using its own MiXCR run on the 5' RACE reads, TCRdb lists one record per CDR3 protein. This table has around 650,000 distinct CDR3 sequences, less than 9% appearing once. Study-wide results and limits: Twin pairs had excess sharing that was weaker in beta out-of-frame sequences. Recombination models fit unrelated individuals' TCR alpha sharing but underestimated twins'. Whereas memory repertoires showed no such difference, abundant cord blood beta clonotypes carried fewer insertions.

Trimming removed 1 base from V and 0 bases from J, with 11 bases in between. The CDR3 covers 16 residues. Germline CDR1 reads SGHAT; CDR2 reads FQNNGV. This sample was also put to use in a study of yellow fever vaccine responses in identical twins.

The sample consisted of PBMCs. The chain uses TRBV11-2 and TRBJ2-3; D uncertain. The receptor was isolated from a woman under 30 in good health. CDR3 loop: CASSLVPDPSTDTQYF. Written as DNA, the CDR3 is TGTGCCAGCAGCTTAGTCCCGGACCCGAGCACAGATACGCAGTATTTT.